These 15 T cell receptor beta chains originate from one sample sequenced in a study of cytomegalovirus exposure and HLA in healthy donors. A multiplex PCR was run with 60 Vbeta primers and 13 Jbeta primers. Profiled with immunoSEQ multiplex PCR; TCRdb holds only in-frame clones, not every one. The specimen's table records under 70,000 clones. The material sequenced was PBMCs. The receptors were gathered from a female donor in good health and CMV-seropositive.

Here the CDR3 DNA reads TGTGCCAGCAGCTTTGCGGGGGGATCCTACGAGCAGTACTTC. This codes for CASSFAGGSYEQYF. J is TRBJ2-7 and V is TRBV7-6; 8 bases are a match to TRBD2. Trimming removed 3 bases from V and 1 base from J; junction bases left unmatched: 2. The CDR3 covers 14 residues. The germline V gene has CDR1 SGHVS and CDR2 FNYEAQ. Full variable domain (outside the CDR3, taken from reference TRBV7-6 and TRBJ2-7): GAGVSQSPRYKVTKRGQDVALRCDPISGHVSLYWYRQALGQGPEFLTYFNYEAQQDKSGLPNDRFSAERPEGSISTLTIQRTEQRDSAMYRCASSFAGGSYEQYFGPGTRLTVT.

This chain uses TRBV7-9 with TRBJ1-5; perhaps TRBD1 as D (6 bases). The germline gives CDR1 SEHNR, CDR2 FQNEAQ (reference sequence). There are 15 residues in the CDR3. V was trimmed by 1 base and J by 5 bases, leaving 12 bases between them. CDR3 DNA sequence: TGTGCCAGCAGCTTAGAAGGACAGCCCTATCAGCCCCAGCATTTT. It yields the protein CASSLEGQPYQPQHF.

This rearrangement joins TRBV19 to TRBJ1-1, with 8 bases identical to TRBD1. The CDR3 loop spans 13 amino acids. Trimming removed 4 bases from V and 4 bases from J; junction bases left unmatched: 2. CDR1 is LNHDA, CDR2 SQIVND, per germline (reference sequence). The DNA of the CDR3 is TGTGCCAGTAGTAAAGACAGGGGCACTGAAGCTTTCTTT. As protein: CASSKDRGTEAFF.

The chain couples TRBV5-8 to TRBJ2-2; tentatively, D is TRBD1 (5 bases). The CDR3 spans 16 residues. In germline, CDR1 is SGHTS, CDR2 YDEGEE. Trimming shortened V by 3 bases and J by 0 bases, and 12 bases separated the two germline ends. The CDR3 coding sequence is TGTGCCAGCAGCTCCGACAGATTTTCGAACACCGGGGAGCTGTTTTTT. Residues: CASSSDRFSNTGELFF.

V gene TRBV4-1 combines with J gene TRBJ2-7; D is ambiguous. This CDR3 has 14 amino acids. CDR1 MGHRA and CDR2 YSYEKL come from the germline V gene. With 7 bases removed from V and 6 bases from J, the gap between germline ends came to 19 bases. The CDR3 DNA follows: TGCGCCAGCACGCCTCTAAGACTCCTCGGCGAGCAGTACTTC. Protein: CASTPLRLLGEQYF.

This rearrangement joins TRBV5-4 to TRBJ2-5; D is possibly TRBD1 (7 bases). Germline loops: CDR1 SGHNT, CDR2 YYREEE (reference sequence). This CDR3 has 16 residues. V shed 7 bases and J shed 11 bases, with 30 bases lying between them. The CDR3 sequence is CASGRSLGQAPLEQYF. The CDR3 nucleotides read TGTGCCAGCGGGAGGTCCCTCGGACAGGCTCCATTGGAGCAGTACTTC. Looking up the rest from reference TRBV5-4 and TRBJ2-5 gives the full variable domain: ETGVTQSPTHLIKTRGQQVTLRCSSQSGHNTVSWYQQALGQGPQFIFQYYREEENGRGNFPPRFSGLQFPNYSSELNVNALELDDSALYLCASGRSLGQAPLEQYFGPGTRLLVL.

The chain couples TRBV25-1 to TRBJ1-6; TRBD1 agrees at 10 bases. This CDR3 comprises 16 residues. V lost 1 base and J lost 8; bases outside the gene matches: 5. Germline V gene data show CDR1 as MGHDK and CDR2 as SYGVNS. This CDR3 reads CASSEWEGQGDSPLHF. CDR3 DNA: TGTGCCAGCAGTGAATGGGAAGGACAGGGGGATTCACCCCTCCACTTT.

The V gene is TRBV10-3, the J gene TRBJ1-1; a weak D match, TRBD1 (5 bases). There are 14 residues in the CDR3. With 3 bases removed from V and 11 bases from J, the gap between germline ends came to 19 bases. Germline V CDR1 and CDR2: ENHRY, SYGVKD. CDR3 coding DNA: TGTGCCATCAGTGATGGGAGCGGGGCATTGCAGGCTTTCTTT. Translated: CAISDGSGALQAFF.

The chain employs TRBV6-1 and TRBJ1-1; tentative D call: TRBD1 (6 bases). This CDR3 has 13 residues. The V gene lost 4 bases and the J gene lost 5 bases, with 11 bases spanning the gap. Germline-derived CDR1 and CDR2 are MNHNS and SASEGT. The CDR3 sequence: CASSATGWTEAFF. The DNA of the CDR3 is TGTGCCAGCAGTGCAACAGGGTGGACTGAAGCTTTCTTT.

A remark on this clone: Distinct nucleotide sequences in the sample also encode this CDR3. The chain carries TRBV6-5 and TRBJ1-6, with no clear D. This CDR3 has 15 amino acids. Per germline, CDR1 MNHEY and CDR2 SVGAGI. With 3 bases removed from V and 0 bases from J, the gap between germline ends came to 6 bases. CDR3 sequence reads: CASSYSSSYNSPLHF. The CDR3 DNA sequence: TGTGCCAGCAGTTATTCGAGCTCCTATAATTCACCCCTCCACTTT.

J is TRBJ2-3 and V is TRBV2; 8 nucleotides line up with TRBD1. The CDR3 runs 14 residues. V trimming: 4 bases; J trimming: 2 bases; junction bases outside the gene matches: 2. Germline-derived CDR1 and CDR2 are SNHLY and FYNNEI. The CDR3 sequence is CASSGTGTTDTQYF. The DNA for the CDR3 is TGTGCCAGCAGTGGGACAGGGACCACAGATACGCAGTATTTT.

This sequence joins TRBV27 and TRBJ2-5; D is possibly TRBD2 (5 bases). CDR3 size: 13 residues. Germline CDR1 reads MNHEY; CDR2 reads SMNVEV (reference sequence). Trimming removed 5 bases at V and 1 base at J, with 8 bases between. Here the CDR3 reads CASSVRGQETQYF. The CDR3 DNA reads as TGTGCCAGCAGTGTTCGGGGCCAAGAGACCCAGTACTTC.

The chain employs TRBV5-6 and TRBJ1-1, with 7 nucleotides matching TRBD1. The CDR3 contains 14 residues. Germline loops: CDR1 SGHDT, CDR2 YYEEEE. The junction had 1 base not matched to a gene; V was cut back by 2 bases and J by 0 bases. CDR3 in DNA: TGTGCCAGCAGCTTCGGACAGGTGAACACTGAAGCTTTCTTT. Amino acid sequence: CASSFGQVNTEAFF.

This chain uses TRBV18 with TRBJ2-5; a possible D gene is TRBD1 (6 bases). The CDR3 loop spans 13 amino acids. Germline lookup yields CDR1 KGHSH and CDR2 LQKENI. The germline V and J ends were trimmed by 4 bases and 3 bases, with 9 bases remaining between them. CDR3 DNA sequence: TGTGCCAGCTCACTAGGACAGAAAGAGACCCAGTACTTC. This gives the protein CASSLGQKETQYF.

The gene calls are TRBV9 and TRBJ2-5; a weak D match, TRBD1 (5 bases). CDR1 and CDR2 (germline): SGDLS, YYNGEE. Trimming shortened V by 4 bases and J by 1 base, and 11 bases separated the two germline ends. The CDR3 is 14 amino acids. This CDR3 is CASSPHTGQETQYF. The DNA of the CDR3 is TGTGCCAGCAGCCCCCATACAGGCCAAGAGACCCAGTACTTC.